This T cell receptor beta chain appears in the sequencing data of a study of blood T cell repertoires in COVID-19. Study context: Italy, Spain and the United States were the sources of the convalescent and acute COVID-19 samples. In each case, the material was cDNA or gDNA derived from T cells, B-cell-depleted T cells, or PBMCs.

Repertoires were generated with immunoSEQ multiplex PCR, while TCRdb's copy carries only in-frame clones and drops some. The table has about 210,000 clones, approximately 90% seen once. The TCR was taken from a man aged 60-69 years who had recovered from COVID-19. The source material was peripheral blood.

CDR3 region: CASSLSTGMETQYF. The CDR3 DNA follows: TGTGCCAGCAGTTTATCGACAGGGATGGAGACCCAGTACTTC. V usage is TRBV27 and J usage is TRBJ2-5; TRBD1 matches at 7 bases. The CDR3 covers 14 residues. Germline-derived CDR1 and CDR2 are MNHEY and SMNVEV (reference sequence). Trimming cost V 0 bases and J 5 bases; bases outside gene matches: 3.